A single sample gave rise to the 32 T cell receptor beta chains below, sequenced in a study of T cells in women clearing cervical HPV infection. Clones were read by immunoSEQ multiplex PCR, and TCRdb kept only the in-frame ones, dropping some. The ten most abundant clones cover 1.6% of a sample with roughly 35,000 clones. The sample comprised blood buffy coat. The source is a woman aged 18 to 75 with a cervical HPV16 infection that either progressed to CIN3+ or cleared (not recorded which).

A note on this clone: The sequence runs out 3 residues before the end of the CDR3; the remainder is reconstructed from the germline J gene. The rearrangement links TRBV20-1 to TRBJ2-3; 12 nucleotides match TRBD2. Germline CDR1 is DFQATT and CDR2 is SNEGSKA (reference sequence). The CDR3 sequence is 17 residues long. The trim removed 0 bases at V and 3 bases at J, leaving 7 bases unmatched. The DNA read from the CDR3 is TGCAGTGCTAGAGATGGTCCCCTAGCGGGAGGGACAGATACG. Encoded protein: CSARDGPLAGGTDT. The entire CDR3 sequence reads CSARDGPLAGGTDTQYF.

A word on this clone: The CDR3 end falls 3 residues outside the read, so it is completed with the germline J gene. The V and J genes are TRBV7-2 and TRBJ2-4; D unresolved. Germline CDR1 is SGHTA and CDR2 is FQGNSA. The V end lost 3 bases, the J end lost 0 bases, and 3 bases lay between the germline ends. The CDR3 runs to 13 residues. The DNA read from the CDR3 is TGTGCCAGCAGCTTCCTAGCCAAAAACATT. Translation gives CASSFLAKNI. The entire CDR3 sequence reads CASSFLAKNIQYF.

The sequenced part of the CDR3 DNA is TGTGCCAGCAGCTTGGCCAGGGTGAAATCTTACAATGAG. It yields the protein CASSLARVKSYNE. The CDR3 in full is CASSLARVKSYNEQFF. This chain connects TRBV5-4 to TRBJ2-1; tentatively, D is TRBD1 (5 bases). The read ends 3 residues early relative to the CDR3; the germline J gene fills the gap. V lost 0 bases to trimming and J lost 4 bases, with 14 bases between them. The CDR3 sequence is 16 residues long. Per the germline V gene, CDR1 is SGHNT and CDR2 is YYREEE (reference sequence).

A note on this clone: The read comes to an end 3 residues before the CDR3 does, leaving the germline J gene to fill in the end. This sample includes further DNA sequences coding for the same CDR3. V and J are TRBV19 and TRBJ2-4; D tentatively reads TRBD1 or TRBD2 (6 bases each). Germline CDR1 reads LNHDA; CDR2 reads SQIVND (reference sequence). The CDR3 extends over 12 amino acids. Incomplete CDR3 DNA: TGTGCCAGTAGTATAATACAGGGAGGT. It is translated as CASSIIQGG. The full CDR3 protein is CASSIIQGGQYF.

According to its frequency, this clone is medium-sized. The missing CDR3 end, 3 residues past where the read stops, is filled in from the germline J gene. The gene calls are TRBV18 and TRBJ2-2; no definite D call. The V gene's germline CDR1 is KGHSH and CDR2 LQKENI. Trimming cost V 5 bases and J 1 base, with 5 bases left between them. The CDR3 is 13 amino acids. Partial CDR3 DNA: TGTGCCAGCTCAGAGGTGAACACCGGGGAG. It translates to CASSEVNTGE. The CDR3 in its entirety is CASSEVNTGELFF. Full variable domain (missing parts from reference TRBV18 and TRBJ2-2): NAGVMQNPRHLVRRRGQEARLRCSPMKGHSHVYWYRQLPEEGLKFMVYLQKENIIDESGMPKERFSAEFPKEGPSILRIQQVVRGDSAAYFCASSEVNTGELFFGEGSRLTVL.

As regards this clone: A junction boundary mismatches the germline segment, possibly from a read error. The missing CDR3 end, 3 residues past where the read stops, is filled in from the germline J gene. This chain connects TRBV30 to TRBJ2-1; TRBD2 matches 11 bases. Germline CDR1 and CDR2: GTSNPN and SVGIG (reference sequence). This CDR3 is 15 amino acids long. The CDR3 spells CTWTSGTSGYNEQFF. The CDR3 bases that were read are TGTACCTGGACGTCCGGGACTAGCGGATACAATGAG.

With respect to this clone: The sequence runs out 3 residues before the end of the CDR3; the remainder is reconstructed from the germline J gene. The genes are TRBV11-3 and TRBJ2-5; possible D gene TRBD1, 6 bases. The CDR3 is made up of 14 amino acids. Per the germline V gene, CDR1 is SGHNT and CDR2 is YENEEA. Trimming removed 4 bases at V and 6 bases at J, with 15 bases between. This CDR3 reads CASSSNRVLKTQYF. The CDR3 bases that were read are TGTGCCAGCAGCTCTAACAGGGTGTTGAAGACC.

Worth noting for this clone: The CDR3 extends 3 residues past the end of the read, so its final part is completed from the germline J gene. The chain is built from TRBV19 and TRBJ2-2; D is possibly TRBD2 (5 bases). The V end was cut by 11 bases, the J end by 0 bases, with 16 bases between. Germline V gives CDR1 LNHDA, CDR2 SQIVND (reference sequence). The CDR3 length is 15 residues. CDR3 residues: CALLSGWSNTGELFF. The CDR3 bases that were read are TGTGCCCTCCTATCGGGGTGGTCGAACACCGGGGAG.

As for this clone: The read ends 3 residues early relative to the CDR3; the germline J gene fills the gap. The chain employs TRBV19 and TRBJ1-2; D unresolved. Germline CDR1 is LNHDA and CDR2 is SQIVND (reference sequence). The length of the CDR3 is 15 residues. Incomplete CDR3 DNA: TGTGCCAGTAGTACGACTAGCGGGAGTTACAATGAC. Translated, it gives CASSTTSGSYND. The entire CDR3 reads CASSTTSGSYNDYTF. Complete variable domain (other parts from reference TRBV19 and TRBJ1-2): DGGITQSPKYLFRKEGQNVTLSCEQNLNHDAMYWYRQDPGQGLRLIYYSQIVNDFQKGDIAEGYSVSREKKESFPLTVTSAQKNPTAFYLCASSTTSGSYNDYTFGSGTRLTVV.

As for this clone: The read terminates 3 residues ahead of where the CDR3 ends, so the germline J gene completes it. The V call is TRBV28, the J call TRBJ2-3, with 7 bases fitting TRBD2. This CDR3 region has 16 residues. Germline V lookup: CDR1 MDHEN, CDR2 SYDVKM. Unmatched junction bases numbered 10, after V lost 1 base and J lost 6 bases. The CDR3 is CASSLLGGGEGDTQYF. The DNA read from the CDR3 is TGTGCCAGCAGTTTATTAGGCGGGGGAGAAGGGGATACG.

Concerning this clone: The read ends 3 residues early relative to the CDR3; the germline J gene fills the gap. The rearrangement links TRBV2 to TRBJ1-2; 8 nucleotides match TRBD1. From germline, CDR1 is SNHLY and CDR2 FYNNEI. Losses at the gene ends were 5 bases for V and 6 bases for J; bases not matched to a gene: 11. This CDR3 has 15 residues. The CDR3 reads CASSTIGQGADGYTF. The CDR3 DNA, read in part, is TGTGCCAGCAGTACTATCGGACAGGGTGCTGATGGC. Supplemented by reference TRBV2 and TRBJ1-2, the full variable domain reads EPEVTQTPSHQVTQMGQEVILRCVPISNHLYFYWYRQILGQKVEFLVSFYNNEISEKSEIFDDQFSVERPDGSNFTLKIRSTKLEDSAMYFCASSTIGQGADGYTFGSGTRLTVV.

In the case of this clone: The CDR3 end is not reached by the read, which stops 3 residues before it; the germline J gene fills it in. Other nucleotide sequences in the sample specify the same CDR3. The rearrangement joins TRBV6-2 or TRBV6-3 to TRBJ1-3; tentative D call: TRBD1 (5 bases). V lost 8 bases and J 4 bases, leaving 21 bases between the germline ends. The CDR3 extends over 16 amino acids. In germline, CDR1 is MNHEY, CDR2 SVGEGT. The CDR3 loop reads CASRPSGGPLGNTIYF. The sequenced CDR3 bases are TGTGCCAGCCGCCCGAGCGGGGGACCGCTCGGAAACACC.

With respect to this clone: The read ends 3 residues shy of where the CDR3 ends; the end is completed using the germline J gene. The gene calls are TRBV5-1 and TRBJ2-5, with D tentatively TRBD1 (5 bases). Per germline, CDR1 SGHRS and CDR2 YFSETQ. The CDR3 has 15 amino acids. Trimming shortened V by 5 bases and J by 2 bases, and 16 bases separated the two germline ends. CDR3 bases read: TGCGCCAGCAGTACAGGTCAGGGCGAACAAGAGACC. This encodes CASSTGQGEQET. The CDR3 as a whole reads CASSTGQGEQETQYF.

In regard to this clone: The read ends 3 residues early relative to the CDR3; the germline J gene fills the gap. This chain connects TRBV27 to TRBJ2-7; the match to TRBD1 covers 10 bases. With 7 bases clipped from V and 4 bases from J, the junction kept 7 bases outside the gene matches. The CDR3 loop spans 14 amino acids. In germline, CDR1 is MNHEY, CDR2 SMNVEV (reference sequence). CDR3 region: CASKPGTGVYEQYF. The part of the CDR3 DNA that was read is TGTGCCAGCAAACCCGGGACAGGGGTTTACGAG.

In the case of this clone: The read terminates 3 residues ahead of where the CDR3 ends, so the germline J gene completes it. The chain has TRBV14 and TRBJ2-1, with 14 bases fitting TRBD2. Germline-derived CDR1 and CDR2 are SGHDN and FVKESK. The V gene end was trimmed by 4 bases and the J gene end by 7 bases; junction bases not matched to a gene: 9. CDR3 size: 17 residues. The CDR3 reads CASSPLIGLAGGNEQFF. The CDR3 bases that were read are TGTGCCAGCAGCCCGCTTATCGGACTAGCGGGAGGAAATGAG.

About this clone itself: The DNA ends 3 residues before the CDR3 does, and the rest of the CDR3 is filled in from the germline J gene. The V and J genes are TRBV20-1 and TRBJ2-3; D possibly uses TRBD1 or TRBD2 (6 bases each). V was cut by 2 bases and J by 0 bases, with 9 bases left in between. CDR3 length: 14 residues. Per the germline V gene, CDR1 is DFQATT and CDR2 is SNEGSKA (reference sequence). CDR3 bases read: TGCAGTGCTAGACGCGGGACAAGCACAGATACG. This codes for CSARRGTSTDT. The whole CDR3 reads CSARRGTSTDTQYF.

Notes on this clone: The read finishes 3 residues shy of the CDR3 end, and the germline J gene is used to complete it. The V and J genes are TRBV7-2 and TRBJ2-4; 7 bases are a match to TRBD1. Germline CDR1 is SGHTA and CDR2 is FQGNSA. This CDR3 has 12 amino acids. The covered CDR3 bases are TGTGCCAGCAGAGGACAGGCCTATGGT. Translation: CASRGQAYG. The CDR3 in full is CASRGQAYGQYF.

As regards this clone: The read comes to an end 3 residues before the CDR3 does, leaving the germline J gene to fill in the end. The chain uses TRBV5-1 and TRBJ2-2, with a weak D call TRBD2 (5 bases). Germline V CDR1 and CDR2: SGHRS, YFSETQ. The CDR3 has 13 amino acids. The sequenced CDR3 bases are TGCGCCAGCAGCTTGGAAGCGGATTCACCG. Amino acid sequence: CASSLEADSP. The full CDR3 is CASSLEADSPLFF.

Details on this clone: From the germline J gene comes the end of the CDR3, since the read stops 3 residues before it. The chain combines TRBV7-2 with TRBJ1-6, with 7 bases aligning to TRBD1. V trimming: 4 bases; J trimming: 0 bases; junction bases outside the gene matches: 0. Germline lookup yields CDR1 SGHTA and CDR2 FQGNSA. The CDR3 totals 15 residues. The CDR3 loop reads CASSWDSSYNSPLHF. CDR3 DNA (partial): TGTGCCAGCAGCTGGGACAGCTCCTATAATTCACCC.

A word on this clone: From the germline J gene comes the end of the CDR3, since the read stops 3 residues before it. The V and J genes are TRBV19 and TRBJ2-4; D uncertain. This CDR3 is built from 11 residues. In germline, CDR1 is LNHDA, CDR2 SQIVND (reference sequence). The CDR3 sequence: CASNEYYGQYF. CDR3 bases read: TGTGCCAGTAATGAGTACTATGGT.

CDR3 region: CASSVTDSGNEKLFF. CDR3 bases read: TGTGCCAGCAGTGTAACGGATTCAGGAAATGAAAAA. This chain joins TRBV2 and TRBJ1-4; no definite D call. The observed sequence ends 3 residues before the CDR3 terminus, with the missing tail filled in from the germline J gene. Per the germline V gene, CDR1 is SNHLY and CDR2 is FYNNEI. V was pared by 4 bases and J by 5 bases, with 14 bases between. The CDR3 totals 15 residues.

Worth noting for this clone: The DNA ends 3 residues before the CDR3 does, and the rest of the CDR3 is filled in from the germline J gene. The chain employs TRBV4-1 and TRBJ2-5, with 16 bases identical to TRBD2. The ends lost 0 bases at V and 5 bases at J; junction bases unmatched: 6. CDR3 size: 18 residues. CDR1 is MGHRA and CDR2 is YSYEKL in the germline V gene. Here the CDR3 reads CASSQETGLAGGKETQYF. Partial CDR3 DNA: TGCGCCAGCAGCCAAGAAACGGGACTAGCGGGAGGGAAGGAGACC.

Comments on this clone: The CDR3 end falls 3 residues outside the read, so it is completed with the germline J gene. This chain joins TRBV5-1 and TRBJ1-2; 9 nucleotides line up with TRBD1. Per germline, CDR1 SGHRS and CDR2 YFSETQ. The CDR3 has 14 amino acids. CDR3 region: CASSKPGQGVGYTF. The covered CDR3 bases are TGCGCCAGCAGCAAACCGGGACAGGGTGTCGGC. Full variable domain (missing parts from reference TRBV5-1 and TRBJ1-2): KAGVTQTPRYLIKTRGQQVTLSCSPISGHRSVSWYQQTPGQGLQFLFEYFSETQRNKGNFPGRFSGRQFSNSRSEMNVSTLELGDSALYLCASSKPGQGVGYTFGSGTRLTVV.

The CDR3: CASSSTSGSFYEQYF. Incomplete CDR3 DNA: TGTGCCAGCAGTTCGACTAGCGGGAGTTTTTACGAG. The chain employs TRBV28 and TRBJ2-7, with 12 nucleotides matching TRBD2. Coverage ceases 3 residues before the CDR3 finishes, and the germline J gene fills in the end. This CDR3 has 15 residues. Germline values: CDR1 MDHEN, CDR2 SYDVKM. The V gene end was trimmed by 4 bases and the J gene end by 4 bases; junction bases not matched to a gene: 5.

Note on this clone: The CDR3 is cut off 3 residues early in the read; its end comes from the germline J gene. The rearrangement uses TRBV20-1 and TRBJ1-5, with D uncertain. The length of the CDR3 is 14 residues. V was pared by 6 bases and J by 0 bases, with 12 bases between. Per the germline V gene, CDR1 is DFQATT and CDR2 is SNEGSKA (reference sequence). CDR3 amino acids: CSAQRLDSNQPQHF. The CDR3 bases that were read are TGCAGTGCCCAAAGACTCGATAGCAATCAGCCC.

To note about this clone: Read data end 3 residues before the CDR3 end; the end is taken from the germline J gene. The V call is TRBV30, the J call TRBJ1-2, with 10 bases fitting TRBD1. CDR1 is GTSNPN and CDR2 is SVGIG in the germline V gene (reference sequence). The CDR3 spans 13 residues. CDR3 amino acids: CAWSPGQGSGYTF. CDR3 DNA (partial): TGTGCCTGGAGCCCGGGACAGGGGTCCGGC.

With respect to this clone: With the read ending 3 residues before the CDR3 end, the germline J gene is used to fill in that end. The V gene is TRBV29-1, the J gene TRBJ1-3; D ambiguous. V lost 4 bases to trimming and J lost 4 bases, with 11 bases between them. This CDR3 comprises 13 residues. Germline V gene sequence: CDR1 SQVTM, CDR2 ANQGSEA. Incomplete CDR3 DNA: TGCAGCGTTGGGGCTACCGGCGGAAACACC. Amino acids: CSVGATGGNT. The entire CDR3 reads CSVGATGGNTIYF.

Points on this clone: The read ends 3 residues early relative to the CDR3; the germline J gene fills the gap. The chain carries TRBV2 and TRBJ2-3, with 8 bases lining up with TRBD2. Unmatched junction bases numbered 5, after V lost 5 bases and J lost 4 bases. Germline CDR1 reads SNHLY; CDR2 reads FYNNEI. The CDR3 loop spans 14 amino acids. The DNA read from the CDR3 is TGTGCCAGCAGTACCGGACTAGCCTCAGATACG. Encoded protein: CASSTGLASDT. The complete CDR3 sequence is CASSTGLASDTQYF.

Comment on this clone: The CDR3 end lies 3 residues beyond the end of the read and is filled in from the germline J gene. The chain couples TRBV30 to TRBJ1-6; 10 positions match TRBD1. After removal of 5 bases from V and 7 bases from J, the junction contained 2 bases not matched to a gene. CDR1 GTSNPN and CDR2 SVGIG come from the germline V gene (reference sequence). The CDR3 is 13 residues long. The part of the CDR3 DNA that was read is TGTGCCTGGCAGGGACAGGGGAATTCACCC. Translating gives CAWQGQGNSP. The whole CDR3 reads CAWQGQGNSPLHF.

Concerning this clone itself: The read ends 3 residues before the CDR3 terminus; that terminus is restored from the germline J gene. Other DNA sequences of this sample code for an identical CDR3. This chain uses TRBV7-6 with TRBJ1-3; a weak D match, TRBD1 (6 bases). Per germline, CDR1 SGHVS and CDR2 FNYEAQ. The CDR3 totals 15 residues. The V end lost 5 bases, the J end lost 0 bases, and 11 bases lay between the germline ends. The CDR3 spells CASSPSGVSGNTIYF. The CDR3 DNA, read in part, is TGTGCCAGCAGCCCCTCAGGGGTCTCTGGAAACACC.

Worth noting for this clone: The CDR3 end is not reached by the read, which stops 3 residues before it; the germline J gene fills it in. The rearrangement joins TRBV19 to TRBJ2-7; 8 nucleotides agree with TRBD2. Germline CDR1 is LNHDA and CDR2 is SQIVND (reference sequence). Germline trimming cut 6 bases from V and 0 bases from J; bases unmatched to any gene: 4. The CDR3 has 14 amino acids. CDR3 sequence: CASSFSGNSYEQYF. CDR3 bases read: TGTGCCAGTAGCTTTAGCGGGAACTCCTACGAG.

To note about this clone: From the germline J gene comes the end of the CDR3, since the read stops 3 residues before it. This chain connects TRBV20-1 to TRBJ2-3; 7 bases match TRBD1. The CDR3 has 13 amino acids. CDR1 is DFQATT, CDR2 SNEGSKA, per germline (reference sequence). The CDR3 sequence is CSAQTGVWETQYF. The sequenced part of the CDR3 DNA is TGCAGTGCTCAAACAGGGGTCTGGGAGACG.